This T cell receptor beta chain was documented in a study of OX40 agonist ivuxolimab in advanced cancers. CDR1 and CDR2 from the germline V gene are MGHRA and YSYEKL. There are 13 residues in the CDR3. The V gene lost 1 base and the J gene lost 5 bases, with 9 bases spanning the gap. TCRdb keeps only in-frame clones here, not all; method: immunoSEQ multiplex PCR. The table includes under 40,000 clones, roughly 87% detected once. The chain employs TRBV4-1 and TRBJ2-7, with a possible D match to TRBD2 (6 bases). The input for sequencing was CD4+ or CD8+ T cells sorted from blood, taken in a trial of the OX40 agonist ivuxolimab. The source is an adult with an advanced solid tumor such as melanoma, head and neck, liver or kidney cancer. CDR3 nucleotides: TGCGCCAGCAGCCAAGTAGGAGGGAACGAGCAGTACTTC. Protein sequence: CASSQVGGNEQYF.